A selection of T cell receptor beta chains follows, all from one sample in a study of regulatory T cells in long-lasting Graves disease. In TCRdb, the multiplex PCR reads were re-called with MiXCR into one record per CDR3 protein. Among over 450,000 distinct CDR3 sequences listed, approximately 12% were seen once. These same records also appear under a second study, on T cells in Graves' hyperthyroidism and ophthalmopathy.

The specimen comprised peripheral blood mononuclear cells (PBMCs), sampled at new diagnosis, from a patient treated with antithyroid drugs. These receptors were taken from a woman in her thirties with Graves disease. The CDR3 runs from the conserved cysteine through the conserved F or W. A D gene is named only where the DNA matches it firmly. Expanded clones are given a class, and other clones once, few, many or no size at all.

V gene	clone size	J gene	D gene	CDR3 protein	CDR3 DNA
TRBV6-5	many	TRBJ1-2	TRBD1	CASSYAGQGAYYGYTF	TGTGCCAGCAGTTACGCCGGGCAGGGGGCGTACTATGGCTACACCTTC
TRBV20-1	many	TRBJ2-1	TRBD2	CSARGVTSPNLYNEQFF	TGCAGTGCTAGAGGGGTGACTAGCCCTAATCTCTACAATGAGCAGTTCTTC
TRBV7-9	many	TRBJ2-5	TRBD2	CASSFSAGGPFETQYF	TGTGCCAGCAGCTTCTCGGCGGGAGGGCCATTCGAGACCCAGTACTTC
TRBV6-2/TRBV6-3	.	TRBJ2-1	TRBD2	CASRLAENNEQFF	TGTGCCAGCCGACTAGCGGAAAACAATGAGCAGTTCTTC
TRBV30	many	TRBJ2-7	TRBD1	CAIRDSNREQYF	TGTGCCATAAGGGACAGCAACCGGGAGCAGTACTTC
TRBV15	many	TRBJ2-5	TRBD2	CATSRDRAGVQETQYF	TGTGCCACCAGCAGAGATAGAGCGGGAGTTCAAGAGACCCAGTACTTC
TRBV29-1	.	TRBJ1-1	.	CSVEDPGNRWNTEAFF	TGCAGCGTTGAAGATCCGGGGAATCGCTGGAACACTGAAGCTTTCTTT
TRBV7-6	many	TRBJ2-1	.	CASSLAPTSPYNEQFF	TGTGCCAGCAGCTTAGCGCCTACTAGCCCCTACAATGAGCAGTTCTTC
TRBV20-1	.	TRBJ2-3	.	CSATAGGTDTQYF	TGCAGTGCGACGGCCGGGGGCACAGATACGCAGTATTTT
TRBV11-1	many	TRBJ1-3	.	CASSWKTPGSGNTIYF	TGTGCCAGCAGCTGGAAGACTCCGGGATCTGGAAACACCATATATTTT
TRBV6-5	many	TRBJ1-4	.	CASSYDRTPTNEKLFF	TGTGCCAGCAGTTACGACAGGACCCCAACTAATGAAAAACTGTTTTTT
TRBV5-5	many	TRBJ2-5	.	CASSPGANWETQYF	TGTGCCAGCAGCCCTGGGGCCAACTGGGAGACCCAGTACTTC
TRBV27	many	TRBJ2-3	TRBD2	CASSLSGRYTDTQYF	TGTGCCAGCAGCCTTAGCGGGAGGTACACAGATACGCAGTATTTT
TRBV2	many	TRBJ2-3	.	CASSRHRDPVRDTQYF	TGTGCCAGCAGTCGTCACCGGGACCCCGTTCGGGATACGCAGTATTTT
TRBV29-1	few	TRBJ2-7	.	CSVEDQAGSVGELYEQYF	TGCAGCGTTGAAGATCAGGCAGGGAGCGTAGGGGAACTCTACGAGCAGTACTTC
TRBV15	many	TRBJ2-5	.	CATSRDEWLGELGETQYF	TGTGCCACCAGCAGAGATGAGTGGTTGGGGGAGCTAGGAGAGACCCAGTACTTC
TRBV28	many	TRBJ1-4	.	CASSQGGLVGNEKLFF	TGTGCCAGCAGCCAGGGAGGATTGGTGGGGAATGAAAAACTGTTTTTT
TRBV7-2	few	TRBJ2-1	.	CASSSPTSGEQFF	TGTGCCAGCAGCTCCCCGACTAGTGGGGAGCAGTTCTTC
TRBV28	many	TRBJ2-1	TRBD1	CASPPDRNPQGYEQFF	TGTGCCAGCCCCCCGGACAGGAATCCTCAAGGTTATGAGCAGTTCTTC
TRBV7-9	many	TRBJ1-2	.	CASTPGGIRGYTF	TGTGCCAGCACCCCGGGTGGAATTAGGGGCTACACCTTC
TRBV7-2	few	TRBJ1-5	.	CASSSMAGGGQPQHF	TGTGCCAGCAGCTCAATGGCGGGGGGCGGGCAGCCCCAGCATTTT
TRBV19	many	TRBJ1-1	.	CASTDRPDTEAFF	TGTGCCAGTACGGATCGACCGGACACTGAAGCTTTCTTT
TRBV4-1	.	TRBJ2-6	.	CASSQDPRAGANVLTF	TGCGCCAGCAGCCAAGATCCCAGGGCTGGGGCCAACGTCCTGACTTTC
TRBV2	many	TRBJ1-1	.	CASSGGVLGNTEAFF	TGTGCCAGCAGTGGGGGGGTGTTGGGGAACACTGAAGCTTTCTTT
TRBV29-1	.	TRBJ2-2	TRBD1	CSVSGTESGTGELFF	TGCAGCGTATCCGGGACAGAGTCAGGCACCGGGGAGCTGTTTTTT
TRBV4-3	.	TRBJ2-6	.	CASSQDRHLPRSGANVLTF	TGCGCCAGCAGCCAAGATCGGCACCTACCGCGCTCTGGGGCCAACGTCCTGACTTTC
TRBV30	many	TRBJ1-2	.	CAWSVGYYGYTF	TGTGCCTGGAGTGTAGGGTACTATGGCTACACCTTC
TRBV6-2/TRBV6-3	few	TRBJ1-5	.	CASSEEMNQPQHF	TGTGCCAGCAGTGAAGAGATGAATCAGCCCCAGCATTTT
TRBV13	few	TRBJ2-2	.	CASSPGAPNTGELFF	TGTGCCAGCAGCCCGGGGGCCCCGAACACCGGGGAGCTGTTTTTT
TRBV24-1	few	TRBJ2-1	TRBD1	CATSDFRDRGNEQFF	TGTGCCACCAGTGATTTTAGGGACAGGGGGAATGAGCAGTTCTTC
TRBV7-2	many	TRBJ2-1	TRBD2	CASSLWLAGGNEQFF	TGTGCCAGCAGCTTATGGCTAGCGGGAGGAAATGAGCAGTTCTTC
TRBV3-1	many	TRBJ2-4	.	CASSQRDTTKNIQYF	TGTGCCAGCAGCCAACGGGACACAACAAAAAACATTCAGTACTTC
TRBV10-3	few	TRBJ1-2	.	CAISEDSYYGYTF	TGTGCCATCAGTGAGGACAGTTACTATGGCTACACCTTC
TRBV19	few	TRBJ2-7	.	CASRRGIEQYF	TGTGCCAGTAGGAGAGGGATCGAGCAGTACTTC
TRBV27	.	TRBJ2-2	TRBD2	CASSLSSPLGLAGATGELFF	TGTGCCAGCAGTTTATCGAGTCCCCTGGGACTAGCGGGAGCCACCGGGGAGCTGTTTTTT
TRBV4-1	few	TRBJ2-5	.	CASSQPGTSSGTTQYF	TGCGCCAGCAGCCAACCAGGGACGTCTTCTGGTACGACCCAGTACTTC
TRBV9	many	TRBJ1-2	.	CASRDPASGYTF	TGTGCCAGCAGGGACCCCGCTAGTGGCTACACCTTC
TRBV28	few	TRBJ2-5	.	CASRTVDEWAQYF	TGTGCCAGTCGGACAGTGGATGAGTGGGCCCAGTACTTC
TRBV12-3/TRBV12-4	many	TRBJ2-2	TRBD1	CASSPDRGRRTGELFF	TGTGCCAGCAGCCCCGACAGGGGGCGACGCACCGGGGAGCTGTTTTTT
TRBV11-2	.	TRBJ2-2	TRBD1	CASSLRILPTGVDTGELFF	TGTGCCAGCAGCTTAAGAATTCTCCCGACAGGGGTGGACACCGGGGAGCTGTTTTTT
TRBV10-2	.	TRBJ2-1	.	CASQVRGSYNEQFF	TGCGCCAGCCAGGTGCGGGGATCCTACAATGAGCAGTTCTTC